This record covers a single T cell receptor (beta chain). Its antigen is currently unknown. The table came from immunoSEQ multiplex PCR; TCRdb's copy has only in-frame clones and leaves some out. The sample has 170,000 or so clones; around 92% are singletons. These data are taken from a study of T cell responses to AZD1222 COVID-19 vaccine. Overall study: Timing groups of about 4 and about 12 weeks for second doses were pooled. The study's findings and limits: After the peak T cell response, and only then, were repertoires sampled. Baseline seropositivity occurred in only a handful of AZD1222 recipients.

CDR1 is MGHRA and CDR2 is YSYEKL in the germline V gene. CDR3 size: 14 residues. The V end lost 0 bases, the J end lost 1 base, and 6 bases lay between the germline ends. The sequence was obtained from an adult in good health. V gene TRBV4-1 combines with J gene TRBJ1-1; D remains unclear. This specimen was peripheral blood, taken on day 0 of AZD1222 vaccination. CDR3 sequence (DNA): TGCGCCAGCAGCCAAGAACGGGGGAACACTGAAGCTTTCTTT. This encodes CASSQERGNTEAFF.